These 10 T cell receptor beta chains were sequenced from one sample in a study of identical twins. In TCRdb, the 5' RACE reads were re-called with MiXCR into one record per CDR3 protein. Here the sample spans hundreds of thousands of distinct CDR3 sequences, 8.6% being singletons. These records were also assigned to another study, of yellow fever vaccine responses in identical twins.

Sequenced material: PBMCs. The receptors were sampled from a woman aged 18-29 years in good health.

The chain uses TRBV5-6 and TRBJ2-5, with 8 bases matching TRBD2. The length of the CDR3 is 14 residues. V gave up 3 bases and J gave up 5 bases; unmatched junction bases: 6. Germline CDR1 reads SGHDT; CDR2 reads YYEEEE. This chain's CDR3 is CASSSASGSETQYF. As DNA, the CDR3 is TGTGCCAGCAGCTCAGCTAGCGGGTCGGAGACCCAGTACTTC.

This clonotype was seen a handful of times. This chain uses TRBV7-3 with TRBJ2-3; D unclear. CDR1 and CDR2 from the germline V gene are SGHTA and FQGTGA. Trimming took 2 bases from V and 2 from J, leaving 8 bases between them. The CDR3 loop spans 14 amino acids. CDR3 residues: CASSLAENTDTQYF. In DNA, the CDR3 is TGTGCCAGCAGCTTAGCAGAGAACACAGATACGCAGTATTTT. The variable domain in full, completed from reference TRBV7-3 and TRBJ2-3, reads GAGVSQTPSNKVTEKGKYVELRCDPISGHTALYWYRQSLGQGPEFLIYFQGTGAADDSGLPNDRFFAVRPEGSVSTLKIQRTERGDSAVYLCASSLAENTDTQYFGPGTRLTVL.

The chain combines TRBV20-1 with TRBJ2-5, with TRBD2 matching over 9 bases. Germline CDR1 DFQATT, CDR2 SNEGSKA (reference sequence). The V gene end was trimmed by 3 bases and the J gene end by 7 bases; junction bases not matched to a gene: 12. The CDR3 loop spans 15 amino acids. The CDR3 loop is CSASSPSGVSRTQYF. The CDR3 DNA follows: TGCAGTGCTAGTTCTCCTAGCGGGGTTTCTCGGACCCAGTACTTC.

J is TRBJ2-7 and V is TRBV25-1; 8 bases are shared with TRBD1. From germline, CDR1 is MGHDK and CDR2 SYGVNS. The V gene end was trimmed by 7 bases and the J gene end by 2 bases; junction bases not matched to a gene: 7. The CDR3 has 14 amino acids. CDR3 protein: CASTRSGGPYEQYF. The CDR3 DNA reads TGTGCCAGCACGCGGTCAGGGGGCCCCTACGAGCAGTACTTC.

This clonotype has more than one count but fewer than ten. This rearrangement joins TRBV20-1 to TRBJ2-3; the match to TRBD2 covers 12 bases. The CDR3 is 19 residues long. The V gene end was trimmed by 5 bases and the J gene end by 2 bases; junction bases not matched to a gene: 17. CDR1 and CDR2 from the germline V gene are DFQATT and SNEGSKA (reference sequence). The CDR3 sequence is CSALEIGLAGPYPTDTQYF. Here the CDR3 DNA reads TGCAGTGCTCTAGAGATAGGACTAGCGGGACCCTACCCCACAGATACGCAGTATTTT.

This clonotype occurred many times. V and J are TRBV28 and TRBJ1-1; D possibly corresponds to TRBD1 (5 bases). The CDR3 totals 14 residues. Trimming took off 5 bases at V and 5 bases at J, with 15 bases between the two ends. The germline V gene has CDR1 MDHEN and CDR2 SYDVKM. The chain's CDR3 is CASSRQHGGTEAFF. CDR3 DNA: TGTGCCAGCAGTAGACAGCACGGCGGAACTGAAGCTTTCTTT.

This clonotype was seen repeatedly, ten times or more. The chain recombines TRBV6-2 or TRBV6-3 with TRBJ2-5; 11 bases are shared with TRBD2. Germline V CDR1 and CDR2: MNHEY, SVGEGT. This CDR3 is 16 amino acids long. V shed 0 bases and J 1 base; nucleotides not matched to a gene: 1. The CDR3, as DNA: TGTGCCAGCAGTTACTCGACTAGCGGGACCCAAGAGACCCAGTACTTC. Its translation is CASSYSTSGTQETQYF.

The chain's CDR3 is CASSVTGSSSYNEQFF. In nucleotides, the CDR3 is TGTGCCAGCAGCGTGACAGGGTCTAGCTCCTACAATGAGCAGTTCTTC. The gene calls are TRBV9 and TRBJ2-1; 7 bases map to TRBD1. V gave up 2 bases and J gave up 0 bases; unmatched junction bases: 5. Germline V gene sequence: CDR1 SGDLS, CDR2 YYNGEE. This CDR3 contains 16 residues.

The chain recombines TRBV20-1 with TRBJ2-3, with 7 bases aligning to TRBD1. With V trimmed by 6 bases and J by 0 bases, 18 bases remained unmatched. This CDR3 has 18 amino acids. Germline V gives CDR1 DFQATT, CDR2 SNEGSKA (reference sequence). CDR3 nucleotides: TGCAGTGCACGCCCGGTCCTGGGACAGAGAACTAGCACAGATACGCAGTATTTT. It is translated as CSARPVLGQRTSTDTQYF.

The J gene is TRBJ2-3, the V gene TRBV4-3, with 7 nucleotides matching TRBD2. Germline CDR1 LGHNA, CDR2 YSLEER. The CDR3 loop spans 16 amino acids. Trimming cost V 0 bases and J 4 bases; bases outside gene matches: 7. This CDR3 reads CASSQDSGGSADTQYF. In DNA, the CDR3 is TGCGCCAGCAGCCAAGATTCCGGCGGGAGCGCAGATACGCAGTATTTT.